This TCR beta chain comes out of a study of shared clonotypes between healthy human individuals. Findings and limits, study-wide: Blood was the sole source, and tissue repertoires probably differ.

Concerning this clone itself: Its antigen is unknown.

The CDR3 is 12 amino acids. Germline V gene sequence: CDR1 SGDLS, CDR2 YYNGEE. The V and J ends lost 4 bases and 7 bases respectively, with 9 bases between them. The data were produced by immunoSEQ multiplex PCR, yet TCRdb's version contains in-frame clones alone and is incomplete. The sample records around 2.1 million clones, just over 90% being singletons. CD45RO negativity and positive selection for CCR7 defined naive CD8 cells, a population that excluded terminally differentiated effector memory CD45RA+ cells. The chain couples TRBV9 to TRBJ1-3; D is perhaps TRBD1 (5 bases). The source material was naive CD8+ T cells from PBMCs. The receptor comes from a man between 18 and 35 years old in good health. Some clones in this sample may be carry-over from other donors' samples. CDR3 in amino acids: CASSWDGNTIYF. DNA of the CDR3: TGTGCCAGCAGCTGGGACGGGAACACCATATATTTT.